Listed below are T cell receptor beta chains from one sample, sequenced in a study of shared clonotypes between healthy human individuals. TCRdb's table, derived via immunoSEQ multiplex PCR, lists solely in-frame clones and lacks some. This table has fewer than 600,000 clones, roughly three quarters appearing once. The sequencing input was PBMCs. Receptors originate from a woman aged 40 to 55 in good health. Some clones in this sample may be carry-over from other donors' samples. CDR3s include the opening cysteine and the closing phenylalanine or tryptophan. The order of the fields is CDR3 length, V gene, clone size, J gene, D gene, CDR3 DNA, CDR3 protein. A D gene is named only where the DNA matches it firmly. Not all rows give a size; the values are once, few, many and, for expanded clones, a class.

CDR3 length: 11; V gene: TRBV29-1; clone size: .; J gene: TRBJ2-3; D gene: .; CDR3 DNA: TGCAGCGTCTTCGAGGCCCTTACGCAGTATTTT; CDR3 protein: CSVFEALTQYF
CDR3 length: 14; V gene: TRBV9; clone size: .; J gene: TRBJ1-1; D gene: .; CDR3 DNA: TGTGCCAGCAGCCCTAGGGCCCTGAACACTGAAGCTTTCTTT; CDR3 protein: CASSPRALNTEAFF
CDR3 length: 15; V gene: TRBV28; clone size: .; J gene: TRBJ2-2; D gene: .; CDR3 DNA: TGTGCCAGCAGTCCCGATCAAGCTTACACCGGGGAGCTGTTTTTT; CDR3 protein: CASSPDQAYTGELFF
CDR3 length: 17; V gene: TRBV10-3; clone size: once; J gene: TRBJ1-2; D gene: .; CDR3 DNA: TGTGCCATCAACCCCCACGGCAGATACCAGACTAACTATGGCTACACCTTC; CDR3 protein: CAINPHGRYQTNYGYTF
CDR3 length: 15; V gene: TRBV7-9; clone size: .; J gene: TRBJ2-7; D gene: TRBD2; CDR3 DNA: TGTGCCAGCAGCTCCATAGCGGGTAGGGGCTCCGAGCAGTACTTC; CDR3 protein: CASSSIAGRGSEQYF
CDR3 length: 18; V gene: TRBV7-2; clone size: .; J gene: TRBJ1-1; D gene: .; CDR3 DNA: TGTGCCAGCAGCTTAGTTTATCGTTTGACAGTTAAGGGGACTGAAGCTTTCTTT; CDR3 protein: CASSLVYRLTVKGTEAFF
CDR3 length: 15; V gene: TRBV15; clone size: .; J gene: TRBJ2-7; D gene: TRBD1; CDR3 DNA: TGTGCCACCAGCAGGGGGGGACAGGGCTCTCACGAGCAGTACTTC; CDR3 protein: CATSRGGQGSHEQYF
CDR3 length: 16; V gene: TRBV2; clone size: .; J gene: TRBJ2-7; D gene: TRBD2; CDR3 DNA: TGTGCCAGCAGTGCTTCGGGACTAGCAACGACCTACGAGCAGTACTTC; CDR3 protein: CASSASGLATTYEQYF
CDR3 length: 15; V gene: TRBV2; clone size: .; J gene: TRBJ2-3; D gene: .; CDR3 DNA: TGTGCCAGCAGTGAAGCGCACGTTAGCACAGATACGCAGTATTTT; CDR3 protein: CASSEAHVSTDTQYF
CDR3 length: 13; V gene: TRBV2; clone size: few; J gene: TRBJ2-7; D gene: TRBD1; CDR3 DNA: TGTGCCAGCAAAAGACAGGGGGGCTACGAGCAGTACTTC; CDR3 protein: CASKRQGGYEQYF
CDR3 length: 14; V gene: TRBV29-1; clone size: .; J gene: TRBJ1-2; D gene: .; CDR3 DNA: TGCAGCGTTGAAGCAGACAGGCCGAACTATGGCTACACCTTC; CDR3 protein: CSVEADRPNYGYTF
CDR3 length: 15; V gene: TRBV27; clone size: .; J gene: TRBJ2-7; D gene: .; CDR3 DNA: TGTGCCAGCAGCCCAGCAGGAGGCAGTGGTTACGAGCAGTACTTC; CDR3 protein: CASSPAGGSGYEQYF
CDR3 length: 15; V gene: TRBV15; clone size: .; J gene: TRBJ2-7; D gene: .; CDR3 DNA: TGTGCCACCAGCAGAGATAGGGCAGGGGTCGGCGAGCAGTACTTC; CDR3 protein: CATSRDRAGVGEQYF
CDR3 length: 12; V gene: TRBV29-1; clone size: .; J gene: TRBJ2-1; D gene: .; CDR3 DNA: TGCAGCGTTGTGCGGGACACAACCGAGCAGTTCTTC; CDR3 protein: CSVVRDTTEQFF
CDR3 length: 15; V gene: TRBV15; clone size: .; J gene: TRBJ1-5; D gene: TRBD1; CDR3 DNA: TGTGCCACCAGACAGACAGGGAATAGCAATCAGCCCCAGCATTTT; CDR3 protein: CATRQTGNSNQPQHF
CDR3 length: 16; V gene: TRBV29-1; clone size: few; J gene: TRBJ1-1; D gene: .; CDR3 DNA: TGCAGCGTCAAAGGAATTTCCGGGACACCGAACACTGAAGCTTTCTTT; CDR3 protein: CSVKGISGTPNTEAFF
CDR3 length: 17; V gene: TRBV30; clone size: .; J gene: TRBJ2-6; D gene: TRBD1; CDR3 DNA: TGTGCCTCCAAGATGACAGGGTTGCTAGTCGGGGCCAACGTCCTGACTTTC; CDR3 protein: CASKMTGLLVGANVLTF
CDR3 length: 12; V gene: TRBV7-9; clone size: .; J gene: TRBJ2-3; D gene: TRBD2; CDR3 DNA: TGTGCCAGCAGCCGCGGGGGAGATACGCAGTATTTT; CDR3 protein: CASSRGGDTQYF
CDR3 length: 14; V gene: TRBV5-4; clone size: .; J gene: TRBJ2-1; D gene: .; CDR3 DNA: TGTGCCAGCAGCTTGGGGCCGGCCTACAATGAGCAGTTCTTC; CDR3 protein: CASSLGPAYNEQFF
CDR3 length: 14; V gene: TRBV10-3; clone size: .; J gene: TRBJ2-3; D gene: TRBD1; CDR3 DNA: TGTGCCATCAGCCCCCGGACAGGGGAAGATACGCAGTATTTT; CDR3 protein: CAISPRTGEDTQYF
CDR3 length: 12; V gene: TRBV28; clone size: .; J gene: TRBJ1-4; D gene: .; CDR3 DNA: TGTGCCAGCAGGCTTCCCAATGAAAAACTGTTTTTT; CDR3 protein: CASRLPNEKLFF
CDR3 length: 15; V gene: TRBV2; clone size: .; J gene: TRBJ1-2; D gene: .; CDR3 DNA: TGTGCCAGCAGTGAAGAGGCGATAGTGGGGTATGGCTACACCTTC; CDR3 protein: CASSEEAIVGYGYTF
CDR3 length: 12; V gene: TRBV5-1; clone size: .; J gene: TRBJ1-2; D gene: TRBD1; CDR3 DNA: TGCGCCAGCAGCTTGAGGGGGCTGGGCTACACCTTC; CDR3 protein: CASSLRGLGYTF
CDR3 length: 14; V gene: TRBV7-9; clone size: .; J gene: TRBJ1-5; D gene: TRBD1; CDR3 DNA: TGTGCCAGCAGCCCGACAGGGGGCGATCAGCCCCAGCATTTT; CDR3 protein: CASSPTGGDQPQHF
CDR3 length: 13; V gene: TRBV29-1; clone size: once; J gene: TRBJ1-2; D gene: TRBD1; CDR3 DNA: TGCAGCGCTGATCGGGGACAGGTATATGGCTACACCTTC; CDR3 protein: CSADRGQVYGYTF
CDR3 length: 14; V gene: TRBV7-3; clone size: .; J gene: TRBJ2-2; D gene: .; CDR3 DNA: TGTGCCAGCAGCCCGGAGGCTGGGACCGGGGAGCTGTTTTTT; CDR3 protein: CASSPEAGTGELFF
CDR3 length: 16; V gene: TRBV15; clone size: .; J gene: TRBJ2-3; D gene: TRBD2; CDR3 DNA: TGTGCCACCAGCACCCTTAGCGGGAGGGGAACAGATACGCAGTATTTT; CDR3 protein: CATSTLSGRGTDTQYF
CDR3 length: 15; V gene: TRBV6-1; clone size: many; J gene: TRBJ2-3; D gene: TRBD2; CDR3 DNA: TGTGCCAGCATTTCGACTAGCGGGACCCCAGATACGCAGTATTTT; CDR3 protein: CASISTSGTPDTQYF
CDR3 length: 15; V gene: TRBV6-6; clone size: .; J gene: TRBJ2-4; D gene: TRBD2; CDR3 DNA: TGTGCCAGCAGTAACTGGAGGAGCGGGAGTGGCATTCAGTACTTC; CDR3 protein: CASSNWRSGSGIQYF
CDR3 length: 15; V gene: TRBV5-6; clone size: once; J gene: TRBJ2-7; D gene: TRBD1; CDR3 DNA: TGTGCCAGCAGCCAAGGATCAGGGGGCCCATACGAGCAGTACTTC; CDR3 protein: CASSQGSGGPYEQYF
CDR3 length: 11; V gene: TRBV20-1; clone size: .; J gene: TRBJ2-7; D gene: .; CDR3 DNA: TGCAGTGCTAGTGGCCGCCACGAGCAGTACTTC; CDR3 protein: CSASGRHEQYF
CDR3 length: 15; V gene: TRBV5-4; clone size: .; J gene: TRBJ2-7; D gene: .; CDR3 DNA: TGTGCCAGCAGCTTGGAGGTCGGGAGTCCCTACGAGCAGTACTTC; CDR3 protein: CASSLEVGSPYEQYF
CDR3 length: 11; V gene: TRBV2; clone size: .; J gene: TRBJ2-2; D gene: .; CDR3 DNA: TGTGCCAGCAAAGTGGGCGGGGAGCTGTTTTTT; CDR3 protein: CASKVGGELFF
CDR3 length: 16; V gene: TRBV11-2; clone size: .; J gene: TRBJ2-1; D gene: TRBD2; CDR3 DNA: TGTGCCAGCAGCTTAGAAGCTAGCGGGAGGGCCGGGGAGCAGTTCTTC; CDR3 protein: CASSLEASGRAGEQFF
CDR3 length: 14; V gene: TRBV19; clone size: .; J gene: TRBJ2-7; D gene: TRBD1; CDR3 DNA: TGTGCCAGTAGTGAGCCTGACAGGGGCTACGAGCAGTACTTC; CDR3 protein: CASSEPDRGYEQYF
CDR3 length: 15; V gene: TRBV5-1; clone size: .; J gene: TRBJ1-3; D gene: .; CDR3 DNA: TGCGCCAGCAGCCCAGGGAGTAGAGCTGGAAACACCATATATTTT; CDR3 protein: CASSPGSRAGNTIYF
CDR3 length: 14; V gene: TRBV7-7; clone size: .; J gene: TRBJ2-5; D gene: .; CDR3 DNA: TGTGCTAGCAGCTTAGTGGTGTTGGGGGAGACCCAGTACTTC; CDR3 protein: CASSLVVLGETQYF
CDR3 length: 15; V gene: TRBV19; clone size: .; J gene: TRBJ1-5; D gene: .; CDR3 DNA: TGTGCCAGTAGTATCAGAACAGATAGCAATCAGCCCCAGCATTTT; CDR3 protein: CASSIRTDSNQPQHF
CDR3 length: 10; V gene: TRBV2; clone size: .; J gene: TRBJ1-2; D gene: .; CDR3 DNA: TGTGCCAGCAAAATCACCGGCTACACCTTC; CDR3 protein: CASKITGYTF
CDR3 length: 13; V gene: TRBV6-4; clone size: few; J gene: TRBJ1-5; D gene: .; CDR3 DNA: TGTGCCAGCAGTGAACAGGTCAATCAGCCCCAGCATTTT; CDR3 protein: CASSEQVNQPQHF
CDR3 length: 14; V gene: TRBV30; clone size: once; J gene: TRBJ2-7; D gene: .; CDR3 DNA: TGTGCCTGGAGTTTGGGGGGTCTCCTTGGGGAGCAGTACTTC; CDR3 protein: CAWSLGGLLGEQYF
CDR3 length: 15; V gene: TRBV2; clone size: .; J gene: TRBJ2-1; D gene: TRBD2; CDR3 DNA: TGTGCCAGCAGTGAAATGGCTAGCGGAGCGAATGAGCAGTTCTTC; CDR3 protein: CASSEMASGANEQFF
CDR3 length: 19; V gene: TRBV19; clone size: .; J gene: TRBJ2-3; D gene: TRBD2; CDR3 DNA: TGTGCCAGTAGTATAGATCCGGGACTAGCGGGAGGGACGCCAGATACGCAGTATTTT; CDR3 protein: CASSIDPGLAGGTPDTQYF
CDR3 length: 15; V gene: TRBV11-1; clone size: .; J gene: TRBJ2-7; D gene: TRBD2; CDR3 DNA: TGTGCCAGCAGCTTAGTAGCGGGAGCCTCCTACGAGCAGTACTTC; CDR3 protein: CASSLVAGASYEQYF
CDR3 length: 17; V gene: TRBV4-1; clone size: .; J gene: TRBJ2-7; D gene: .; CDR3 DNA: TGCGCCAGCAGCCAAGACTACGTTAAGGGGACGGCGAGTCGGCAGTACTTC; CDR3 protein: CASSQDYVKGTASRQYF
CDR3 length: 12; V gene: TRBV29-1; clone size: .; J gene: TRBJ2-1; D gene: TRBD1; CDR3 DNA: TGCAGCGTTCCGACAGGGCCGCGGGAGCAGTTCTTC; CDR3 protein: CSVPTGPREQFF
CDR3 length: 15; V gene: TRBV4-1; clone size: .; J gene: TRBJ1-3; D gene: TRBD1; CDR3 DNA: TGCGCCAGCAGCCAAGTATTTACAGGGGCAAACACCATATATTTT; CDR3 protein: CASSQVFTGANTIYF
CDR3 length: 15; V gene: TRBV5-8; clone size: .; J gene: TRBJ2-1; D gene: .; CDR3 DNA: TGTGCCAGCAGCTTAGGGCAGGGCCACTACAATGGGCAGTTCTTC; CDR3 protein: CASSLGQGHYNGQFF
CDR3 length: 12; V gene: TRBV29-1; clone size: many; J gene: TRBJ2-1; D gene: .; CDR3 DNA: TGCAGCGTGGGGGCTAGCTACAATGAGCAGTTCTTC; CDR3 protein: CSVGASYNEQFF
CDR3 length: 15; V gene: TRBV6-5; clone size: .; J gene: TRBJ2-7; D gene: TRBD1; CDR3 DNA: TGTGCCAGCAGTTACTCGAGCGTCAGGGGGTACGAGCAGTACTTC; CDR3 protein: CASSYSSVRGYEQYF
CDR3 length: 16; V gene: TRBV5-6; clone size: .; J gene: TRBJ2-5; D gene: TRBD1; CDR3 DNA: TGTGCCAGCAGTGTTCTAACAGGGGGTACTCAAGAGACCCAGTACTTC; CDR3 protein: CASSVLTGGTQETQYF
CDR3 length: 16; V gene: TRBV28; clone size: once; J gene: TRBJ1-1; D gene: TRBD1; CDR3 DNA: TGTGCCAGCAGGGTTTACTATGACAGGGGGAACACTGAAGCTTTCTTT; CDR3 protein: CASRVYYDRGNTEAFF
CDR3 length: 15; V gene: TRBV15; clone size: .; J gene: TRBJ1-5; D gene: .; CDR3 DNA: TGTGCCACCAGCAGCCCTCAGGGCTTCGTTCAGCCCCAGCATTTT; CDR3 protein: CATSSPQGFVQPQHF
CDR3 length: 11; V gene: TRBV20-1; clone size: .; J gene: TRBJ2-4; D gene: .; CDR3 DNA: TGCAGTGCTAGAGAACCTTACATTCAGTACTTC; CDR3 protein: CSAREPYIQYF